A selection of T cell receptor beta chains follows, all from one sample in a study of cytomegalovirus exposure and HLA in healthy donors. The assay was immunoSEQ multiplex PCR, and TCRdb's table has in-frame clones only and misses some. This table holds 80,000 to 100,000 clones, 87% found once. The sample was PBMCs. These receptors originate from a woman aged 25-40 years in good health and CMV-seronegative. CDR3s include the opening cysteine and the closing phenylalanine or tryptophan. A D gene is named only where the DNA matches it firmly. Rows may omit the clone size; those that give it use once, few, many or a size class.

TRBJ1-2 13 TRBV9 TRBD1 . TGTGCCAGCAGCGCCGGGACAGGTTATGGCTACACCTTC CASSAGTGYGYTF
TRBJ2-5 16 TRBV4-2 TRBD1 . TGTGCCAGCAGCCAAGAAAAGGGGACAGCGCAAGAGACCCAGTACTTC CASSQEKGTAQETQYF
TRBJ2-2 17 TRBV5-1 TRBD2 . TGCGCCAGCAGCGAAAATAGCGGGAGGGGGTACACCGGGGAGCTGTTTTTT CASSENSGRGYTGELFF
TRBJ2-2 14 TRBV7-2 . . TGTGCCAGCAGCTTAGGCAGGGTCACCGGGGAGCTGTTTTTT CASSLGRVTGELFF
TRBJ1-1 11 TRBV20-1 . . TGCAGTGCCTCGGACTACACTGAAGCTTTCTTT CSASDYTEAFF
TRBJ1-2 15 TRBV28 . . TGTGCCAGCAGTTTTTCGGGAGGGTATAGCTATGGCTACACCTTC CASSFSGGYSYGYTF
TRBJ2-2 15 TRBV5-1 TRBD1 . TGCGCCAGCAGCTCGATTGGACAGGGCGGCGGGGAGCTGTTTTTT CASSSIGQGGGELFF
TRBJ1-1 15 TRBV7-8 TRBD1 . TGTGCCAGCAGCTTGACAGGGGGCGCGGACACTGAAGCTTTCTTT CASSLTGGADTEAFF
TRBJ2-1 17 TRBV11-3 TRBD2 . TGTGCCAGCAGCTTAGGGATAGCGGGAGGGCCCTACAATGAGCAGTTCTTC CASSLGIAGGPYNEQFF
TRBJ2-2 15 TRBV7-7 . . TGTGCTAGCAGCCTAGGGGCCGCGAACACCGGGGAGCTGTTTTTT CASSLGAANTGELFF
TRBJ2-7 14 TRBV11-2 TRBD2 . TGTGCCAGCAGCATTAGCGGGGCGACCTACGAGCAGTACTTC CASSISGATYEQYF
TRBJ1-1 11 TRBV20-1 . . TGCAGTGCGGCACGCCTCACTGAAGCTTTCTTT CSAARLTEAFF
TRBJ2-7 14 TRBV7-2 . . TGTGCCAGCAGCTTAAAAAGCTCTACCTACGAGCAGTACTTC CASSLKSSTYEQYF
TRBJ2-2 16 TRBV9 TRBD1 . TGTGCCAGCAGCGCCCGCCGGGACAGCTACACCGGGGAGCTGTTTTTT CASSARRDSYTGELFF
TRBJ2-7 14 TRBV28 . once TGTGCCAGCGCCTCCGGGGAGAGGGTATCATTACCATACTTC CASASGERVSLPYF
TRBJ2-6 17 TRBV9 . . TGTGCCAGCAGCCCCACAGGGTCGACCTCTGGGGCCAACGTCCTGACTTTC CASSPTGSTSGANVLTF
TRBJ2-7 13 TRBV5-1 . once TGCGCCAGCAGCTCGTTGGACAGCTACGAGCAGTACTTC CASSSLDSYEQYF
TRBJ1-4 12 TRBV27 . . TGTGCCAGCAGTTTGAAGGGGTCAAAACTGTTTTTT CASSLKGSKLFF
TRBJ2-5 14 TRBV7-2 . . TGTGCCAGCAGCTTAGCCCTCTTACAAGAGACCCAGTACTTC CASSLALLQETQYF
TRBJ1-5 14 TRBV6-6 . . TGTGCCAGCAGTGACAGTGGTCGGGATCAGCCCCAGCATTTT CASSDSGRDQPQHF
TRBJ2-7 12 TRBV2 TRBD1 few TGTGCCAGCTTCGGACAGGACTACGAGCAGTACTTC CASFGQDYEQYF
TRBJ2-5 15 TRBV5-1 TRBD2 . TGCGCCAGCAGCTTAAGTGGGACTAGCAAAGAGACCCAGTACTTC CASSLSGTSKETQYF
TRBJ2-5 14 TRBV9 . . TGTGCCAGCAGCCCTCGACTAGTGTCAGAGACCCAGTACTTC CASSPRLVSETQYF
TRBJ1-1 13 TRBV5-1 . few TGCGCCAGCAGGGAGGGTAGCAACACTGAAGCTTTCTTT CASREGSNTEAFF
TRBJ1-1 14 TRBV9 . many TGTGCCAGCAGCGTAGCCAGAGGTGGCACTGAAGCTTTCTTT CASSVARGGTEAFF
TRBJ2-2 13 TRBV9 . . TGTGCCAGCAGCGCATGGGAGGCCGGGGAGCTGTTTTTT CASSAWEAGELFF
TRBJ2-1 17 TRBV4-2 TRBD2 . TGTGCCAGCAGCCAAGATGAGGGACTAGCGGAGGGCGATGAGCAGTTCTTC CASSQDEGLAEGDEQFF
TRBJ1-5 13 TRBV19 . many TGTGCCAGTAGTACAGGCAGGGGCCAGCCCCAGCATTTT CASSTGRGQPQHF